The next 22 T cell receptor beta chains were all read from a single sample in a study of cytomegalovirus exposure and HLA in healthy donors. Sequencing used immunoSEQ multiplex PCR; TCRdb keeps in-frame clones, though not all of them. In the table there are fewer than 200,000 clones, about 85% of which are singletons. The material sequenced was PBMCs. These receptors originate from a young man in good health and CMV-seropositive.

This chain connects TRBV6-1 to TRBJ1-2, with 8 bases lining up with TRBD1. The CDR3 spans 13 residues. Germline V CDR1 and CDR2: MNHNS, SASEGT. V lost 3 bases and J lost 5; bases outside the gene matches: 2. The CDR3 DNA reads as TGTGCCAGCAGTGACTGGACAGGGTATGGCTACACCTTC. Protein: CASSDWTGYGYTF.

V and J are TRBV6-5 and TRBJ1-5; tentative D call: TRBD1 (5 bases). V lost 2 bases, J lost 4 bases, and 6 bases lay in between. Germline V gene lookup returns CDR1 MNHEY and CDR2 SVGAGI. This CDR3 has 13 residues. CDR3 DNA sequence: TGTGCCAGCAGTTACGACAGTAATCAGCCCCAGCATTTT. Protein: CASSYDSNQPQHF.

The CDR3 is CAWSVDSLSGNTIYF. The CDR3, as DNA: TGTGCCTGGAGTGTGGACAGCCTTTCTGGAAACACCATATATTTT. J is TRBJ1-3 and V is TRBV30, with D possibly TRBD1 on 6 matching bases. This CDR3 region has 15 residues. Trimming took off 0 bases at V and 1 base at J, with 10 bases between the two ends. CDR1 is GTSNPN, CDR2 SVGIG, per germline (reference sequence).

The J gene is TRBJ1-1, the V gene TRBV9, with 7 bases lining up with TRBD1. The V gene end was trimmed by 3 bases and the J gene end by 6 bases; junction bases not matched to a gene: 5. This CDR3 contains 13 residues. Looked up from germline, CDR1 is SGDLS and CDR2 is YYNGEE. The CDR3 nucleotides read TGTGCCAGCAGCGCTGGGACAGACGCTGAAGCTTTCTTT. This codes for CASSAGTDAEAFF. Based on the CDR3 plus reference TRBV9 and TRBJ1-1, the full variable domain is DSGVTQTPKHLITATGQRVTLRCSPRSGDLSVYWYQQSLDQGLQFLIQYYNGEERAKGNILERFSAQQFPDLHSELNLSSLELGDSALYFCASSAGTDAEAFFGQGTRLTVV.

The gene calls are TRBV28 and TRBJ2-7; D gene unclear. CDR3 length equals 16 residues. Per germline, CDR1 MDHEN and CDR2 SYDVKM. V lost 6 bases, J lost 1 base, and 19 bases lay in between. The CDR3 region has the DNA TGTGCCAGCAGCCCCGAGTCGGGTCGCGTTTCCTACGAGCAGTACTTC. This sequence encodes CASSPESGRVSYEQYF.

Comment on this clone: Distinct nucleotide sequences in the sample also encode this CDR3. The CDR3 sequence is CASSLGQGSTDTQYF. CDR3 DNA sequence: TGTGCCAGCAGCTTGGGACAGGGTAGCACAGATACGCAGTATTTT. The rearrangement joins TRBV7-9 to TRBJ2-3; TRBD1 aligns across 9 bases. The V gene end was trimmed by 3 bases and the J gene end by 0 bases; junction bases not matched to a gene: 1. The germline CDR1 and CDR2 sequences are SEHNR and FQNEAQ (reference sequence). This CDR3 region has 15 residues.

This clone was counted between two and nine times. The chain has TRBV6-1 and TRBJ1-3; possible D gene TRBD1, 6 bases. This CDR3 is built from 15 residues. V lost 8 bases to trimming and J lost 4 bases, with 18 bases between them. Germline V gene lookup returns CDR1 MNHNS and CDR2 SASEGT. CDR3 DNA sequence: TGTGCCAGCGGCGCCCGGACAGCAACGGGAAACACCATATATTTT. It is translated as CASGARTATGNTIYF.

The chain links TRBV19 to TRBJ2-7; 9 bases align to TRBD1. The CDR3 totals 15 residues. J was trimmed by 9 bases and V by 7 bases; bases with no gene match: 16. Per the germline V gene, CDR1 is LNHDA and CDR2 is SQIVND (reference sequence). The CDR3 DNA is TGTGCCAGTACCGATTCCGGGACAGGGCCCTCGGGGCAGTACTTC. Its translation is CASTDSGTGPSGQYF.

The chain combines TRBV6-1 with TRBJ2-1; possible D gene TRBD1, 6 bases. Deletions cut 6 bases from V and 8 bases from J, with 17 bases between. Germline V gene sequence: CDR1 MNHNS, CDR2 SASEGT. CDR3 length: 14 residues. CDR3 bases: TGTGCCAGCAGCATACCAAGACCAGGGGATGAGCAGTTCTTC. Translation gives CASSIPRPGDEQFF.

The chain combines TRBV9 with TRBJ1-1; 7 bases match TRBD1. CDR3 length: 16 residues. CDR1 SGDLS and CDR2 YYNGEE come from the germline V gene. With V trimmed by 0 bases and J by 4 bases, 9 bases remained unmatched. CDR3: CASSVEGQGGGTEAFF. The CDR3 coding sequence is TGTGCCAGCAGCGTAGAGGGGCAGGGGGGAGGCACTGAAGCTTTCTTT.

The chain uses TRBV29-1 and TRBJ2-3; 9 bases are shared with TRBD2. V lost 4 bases and J lost 2; bases outside the gene matches: 7. There are 15 residues in the CDR3. Germline-derived CDR1 and CDR2 are SQVTM and ANQGSEA. CDR3 in DNA: TGCAGCGTTGCGGGTAGCGGGGGACCCACAGATACGCAGTATTTT. This codes for CSVAGSGGPTDTQYF.

This clone came up a few times. The chain is built from TRBV6-1 and TRBJ1-2; possibly TRBD1 for D (6 bases). Germline lookup yields CDR1 MNHNS and CDR2 SASEGT. CDR3 size: 13 residues. V was pared by 6 bases and J by 3 bases, with 11 bases between. As DNA, the CDR3 is TGTGCCAGCAGATCGACAGGAGACTATGGCTACACCTTC. This sequence encodes CASRSTGDYGYTF.

The chain has TRBV7-9 and TRBJ2-2; TRBD2 matches at 7 bases. In germline, CDR1 is SEHNR, CDR2 FQNEAQ (reference sequence). V dropped 7 bases and J dropped 6; count of bases not matched to a gene: 14. The CDR3 consists of 16 residues. The CDR3 coding sequence is TGTGCCAGCACCGACTCCGGCGGGAGTCAGGCCGGGGAGCTGTTTTTT. Translated, it gives CASTDSGGSQAGELFF.

The rearrangement uses TRBV5-1 and TRBJ2-2; the D gene is possibly TRBD2 (5 bases). Germline V CDR1 and CDR2: SGHRS, YFSETQ. Trimming pared 0 bases from V and 1 base from J, leaving 10 bases between. The CDR3 covers 16 residues. As DNA, the CDR3 is TGCGCCAGCAGCTTGGGCAGCGGTAGGAACACCGGGGAGCTGTTTTTT. Its translation: CASSLGSGRNTGELFF.

The rearrangement joins TRBV27 to TRBJ2-3, with 13 bases aligning to TRBD2. The CDR3 consists of 15 residues. Losses at the gene ends were 6 bases for V and 6 bases for J; bases not matched to a gene: 6. From germline, CDR1 is MNHEY and CDR2 SMNVEV (reference sequence). CDR3 residues: CASRPGLAGVDTQYF. CDR3 bases: TGTGCCAGCAGGCCCGGACTAGCGGGAGTTGATACGCAGTATTTT.

This chain connects TRBV4-1 to TRBJ1-1; 7 nucleotides line up with TRBD1. J gave up 4 bases and V 4 bases, and 9 bases lay outside the gene matches. CDR1 and CDR2 (germline): MGHRA, YSYEKL. The CDR3 covers 15 residues. The CDR3 DNA is TGCGCCAGCAGCCGAGCAGGGGGACGGGCCACTGAAGCTTTCTTT. As protein: CASSRAGGRATEAFF.

V is TRBV5-1 and J is TRBJ1-2; 10 bases line up with TRBD1. The CDR3 spans 15 residues. Germline lookup yields CDR1 SGHRS and CDR2 YFSETQ. Trimming at V came to 2 bases and at J to 4 bases, leaving 5 bases not matched to a gene. The CDR3 is CASSFGQGGGYGYTF. CDR3 sequence (DNA): TGCGCCAGCAGCTTTGGACAGGGGGGTGGCTATGGCTACACCTTC.

The chain has TRBV14 and TRBJ1-2; TRBD1 agrees at 7 bases. Trimming cost V 4 bases and J 2 bases; bases outside gene matches: 19. Per germline, CDR1 SGHDN and CDR2 FVKESK. The CDR3 covers 19 residues. This CDR3 reads CASSRRLTGDPLLNYGYTF. In DNA, the CDR3 is TGTGCCAGCAGCCGAAGACTAACAGGGGACCCCCTTTTAAACTATGGCTACACCTTC. Based on the CDR3 plus reference TRBV14 and TRBJ1-2, the full variable domain is EAGVTQFPSHSVIEKGQTVTLRCDPISGHDNLYWYRRVMGKEIKFLLHFVKESKQDESGMPNNRFLAERTGGTYSTLKVQPAELEDSGVYFCASSRRLTGDPLLNYGYTFGSGTRLTVV.

The gene calls are TRBV2 and TRBJ2-3; 7 bases agree with TRBD1. Germline CDR1 SNHLY, CDR2 FYNNEI. The ends lost 5 bases at V and 1 base at J; junction bases unmatched: 6. CDR3 length equals 15 residues. The CDR3 nucleotides read TGTGCCAGCAGTTCCGGGACAGTGGGCACAGATACGCAGTATTTT. It yields the protein CASSSGTVGTDTQYF.

The chain combines TRBV18 with TRBJ2-5; D may be TRBD2 (5 bases). The CDR3 has 13 amino acids. Germline CDR1 is KGHSH and CDR2 is LQKENI. Trimming removed 2 bases from V and 4 bases from J, with 8 bases in between. Written as DNA, the CDR3 is TGTGCCAGCTCACCAGTGGCGGGAGAGACCCAGTACTTC. Translation: CASSPVAGETQYF.

This chain uses TRBV11-2 with TRBJ1-6; D remains ambiguous. This CDR3 comprises 14 residues. The germline V and J ends were trimmed by 2 bases and 6 bases, with 8 bases remaining between them. The germline gives CDR1 SGHAT, CDR2 FQNNGV. CDR3 in DNA: TGTGCCAGCAGCTTACCCGCGCTTAATTCACCCCTCCACTTT. This encodes CASSLPALNSPLHF.

The chain uses TRBV5-1 and TRBJ2-7, with D possibly being TRBD1 (6 bases). V lost 0 bases and J 2 bases, leaving 12 bases between the germline ends. The CDR3 loop spans 15 amino acids. Germline values: CDR1 SGHRS, CDR2 YFSETQ. In nucleotides, the CDR3 is TGCGCCAGCAGCTTGGCCACACAGGGAACCTACGAGCAGTACTTC. Its protein product is CASSLATQGTYEQYF. The full variable domain, its missing parts supplied by reference TRBV5-1 and TRBJ2-7, is KAGVTQTPRYLIKTRGQQVTLSCSPISGHRSVSWYQQTPGQGLQFLFEYFSETQRNKGNFPGRFSGRQFSNSRSEMNVSTLELGDSALYLCASSLATQGTYEQYFGPGTRLTVT.